This T cell receptor beta chain appears in the sequencing data of a study of control samples from healthy donors and cancer patients (dated by TCRdb to the early 2020s). The library was obtained by the immunoSEQ multiplex PCR assay. Entries here come from immuneACCESS through TCRdb and include only in-frame sequences with V and J called. Some clones fail to appear in such tables; in the studies checked, an unresolved V gene covers under half of the shortfall, and the cause of the remainder is unknown. Present in this sample are around 130,000 clones, about 95% of which were seen just once. The ten top clones hold about 3.6% of the sample. Remarks on this clone: The antigen it recognizes is unknown. Base qualities are not at hand, and no much larger clone is one base apart.

The source material was blood. The source of this sequence is a man aged 30-40 years in good health.

The sequenced DNA: TGTGCCAGTAGTATGGGGGGACAGCAAGAGACCCAGTACTTC. It codes for CASSMGGQQETQYF. The V gene is TRBV19 and the J gene is TRBJ2-5; D gene: possibly TRBD1, on 7 matching bases. The CDR3 contains 14 residues, cysteine and phenylalanine counted. The sequence is cut down to CDR3 DNA, 42 bases in frame from base 1. The germline V gene (reference sequence) supplies CDR1 LNHDA and CDR2 SQIVND. V loses 3 bases, J loses 2 bases, and the germline ends lie 10 bases apart.